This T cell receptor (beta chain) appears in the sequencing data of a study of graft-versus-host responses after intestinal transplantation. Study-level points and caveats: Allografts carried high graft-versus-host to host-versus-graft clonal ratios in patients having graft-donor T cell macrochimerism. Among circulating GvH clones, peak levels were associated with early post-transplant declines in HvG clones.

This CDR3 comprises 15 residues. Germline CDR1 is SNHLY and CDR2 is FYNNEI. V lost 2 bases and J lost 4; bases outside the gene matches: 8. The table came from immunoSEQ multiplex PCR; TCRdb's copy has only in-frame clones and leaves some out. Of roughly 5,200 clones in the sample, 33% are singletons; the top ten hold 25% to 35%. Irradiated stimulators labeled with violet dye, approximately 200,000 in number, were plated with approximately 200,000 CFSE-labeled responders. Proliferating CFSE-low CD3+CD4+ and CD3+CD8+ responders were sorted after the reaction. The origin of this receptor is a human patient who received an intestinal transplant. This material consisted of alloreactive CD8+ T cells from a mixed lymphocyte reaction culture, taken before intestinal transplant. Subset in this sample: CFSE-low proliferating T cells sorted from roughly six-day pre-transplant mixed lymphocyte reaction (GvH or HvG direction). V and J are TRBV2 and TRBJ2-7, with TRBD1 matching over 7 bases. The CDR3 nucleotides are TGTGCCAGCAGTGAATGGCGCGACAGGGTGTACGAGCAGTACTTC. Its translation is CASSEWRDRVYEQYF.